Listed below are T cell receptor beta chains from one sample, sequenced in a study of blood T cell repertoires in COVID-19. The protocol was immunoSEQ multiplex PCR, while the TCRdb copy is restricted to in-frame clones and leaves out a portion. The sample carries approximately 240,000 clones, 65% to 85% recorded once. The sample taken for sequencing was peripheral blood. The source is a human donor in a cohort sampled during active COVID-19. Each CDR3 is given with its conserved first and last residue. Each record gives: J gene, V gene, clone size, D gene, CDR3 DNA, CDR3 protein. D genes are given only for firm matches. Expanded clones are given a class, and other clones once, few, many or no size at all.

J: TRBJ2-5
V: TRBV20-1
size: .
D: .
DNA: TGCAGTGCTAGTATGACGGGAGAGACCCAGTACTTC
CDR3: CSASMTGETQYF

J: TRBJ2-7
V: TRBV5-1
size: .
D: .
DNA: TGCGCCAGCAGAACAAACAGGGCGATATCCTACGAGCAGTACTTC
CDR3: CASRTNRAISYEQYF

J: TRBJ2-3
V: TRBV19
size: .
D: .
DNA: TGTGCCAGTAGTATGTTGGGCGGGACCATCACAGATACGCAGTATTTT
CDR3: CASSMLGGTITDTQYF

J: TRBJ1-4
V: TRBV3-1/TRBV3-2
size: .
D: TRBD1
DNA: TGTGCCAGCAGCCTTGACAGGGGAGTGGTAAAACTGTTTTTT
CDR3: CASSLDRGVVKLFF

J: TRBJ1-2
V: TRBV18
size: .
D: .
DNA: TGTGCCAGCTCACCAGAGGGTAACTATGGCTACACCTTC
CDR3: CASSPEGNYGYTF

J: TRBJ1-5
V: TRBV5-1
size: .
D: TRBD1
DNA: TGCGCCAGCAGCTGGGAGACAGGGAGCAATCAGCCCCAGCATTTT
CDR3: CASSWETGSNQPQHF

J: TRBJ1-2
V: TRBV14
size: .
D: TRBD1
DNA: TGTGCCAGCAGCCTAGGTTCGGGACAGAATAACTATGGCTACACCTTC
CDR3: CASSLGSGQNNYGYTF

J: TRBJ1-1
V: TRBV7-9
size: .
D: TRBD1
DNA: TGTGCCAGCAGCTGGACAGGGGAAGGTACTGAAGCTTTCTTT
CDR3: CASSWTGEGTEAFF

J: TRBJ1-1
V: TRBV29-1
size: .
D: .
DNA: TGCAGCTCAGCACCAGTCCGCCTAAGGGGGTTACGAATGAACACTGAAGCTTTCTTT
CDR3: CSSAPVRLRGLRMNTEAFF

J: TRBJ1-2
V: TRBV18
size: .
D: .
DNA: TGTGCCAGCTCCCTAGGCGCAGCCGATGGCTACACCTTC
CDR3: CASSLGAADGYTF

J: TRBJ1-1
V: TRBV9
size: few
D: .
DNA: TGTGCCAGCAGCGTAGCCCAGTCAGGGACTGAAGCTTTCTTT
CDR3: CASSVAQSGTEAFF

J: TRBJ2-5
V: TRBV21-1
size: .
D: .
DNA: TGTGCCAGCAAAGGACTTCCCGGAGACCAGTACTTC
CDR3: CASKGLPGDQYF

J: TRBJ1-2
V: TRBV2
size: .
D: .
DNA: TGTGCCAGCAGTGAACTCCGTGCTAACTATGGCTACACCTTC
CDR3: CASSELRANYGYTF

J: TRBJ2-1
V: TRBV30
size: .
D: .
DNA: TGTGCCTGGACCCTACCCATACCGGGGGAGCAGTTCTTC
CDR3: CAWTLPIPGEQFF

J: TRBJ2-7
V: TRBV4-2
size: few
D: .
DNA: TGTGCCAGCAGCCAAGATGGGCAGGTCTACGAGCAGTACTTC
CDR3: CASSQDGQVYEQYF

J: TRBJ2-5
V: TRBV28
size: .
D: TRBD1
DNA: TGTGCCAGCAATCAACTGACAGGGGGAGAGACCCAGTACTTC
CDR3: CASNQLTGGETQYF

J: TRBJ2-7
V: TRBV9
size: .
D: .
DNA: TGTGCCAGCAGCGAAGGGGGGGCCACAACCTACGAGCAGTACTTC
CDR3: CASSEGGATTYEQYF

J: TRBJ2-3
V: TRBV7-3
size: .
D: .
DNA: TGTGCCAGCAGCTTAATAGGGGGAAATACGCAGTATTTT
CDR3: CASSLIGGNTQYF

J: TRBJ2-2
V: TRBV5-1
size: .
D: .
DNA: TGCGCCAGCAGCTTGCAGACAGGTACTTCCACCGGGGAGCTGTTTTTT
CDR3: CASSLQTGTSTGELFF

J: TRBJ2-5
V: TRBV24-1
size: .
D: TRBD1
DNA: TGTGCCACCAGTGATGGACAGGGGGCGGTGGAGACCCAGTACTTC
CDR3: CATSDGQGAVETQYF

J: TRBJ1-2
V: TRBV2
size: .
D: .
DNA: TGTGCCAGCAGTGAAGGGGGCTCCTATGGCTACACCTTC
CDR3: CASSEGGSYGYTF

J: TRBJ2-1
V: TRBV5-4
size: .
D: TRBD2
DNA: TGTGCCAGCAGCGGAGCGGGAGTCCGCTACAATGAGCAGTTCTTC
CDR3: CASSGAGVRYNEQFF

J: TRBJ2-1
V: TRBV3-1/TRBV3-2
size: few
D: TRBD2
DNA: TGTGCCAGCAGCCCCAGCGGGGGGCCCTACAATGAGCAGTTCTTC
CDR3: CASSPSGGPYNEQFF

J: TRBJ2-5
V: TRBV6-6
size: .
D: TRBD1
DNA: TGTGCCAGCAGTTCACCGGGACAGGGGGGCGAGACCCAGTACTTC
CDR3: CASSSPGQGGETQYF

J: TRBJ1-1
V: TRBV5-1
size: .
D: TRBD1
DNA: TGCGCCAGCAGCGTAGGGACAGGGGGCGACGGAACTGAAGCTTTCTTT
CDR3: CASSVGTGGDGTEAFF

J: TRBJ1-3
V: TRBV25-1
size: .
D: .
DNA: TGTGCCAGCAGTGAACCAGGGCGTGGAAACACCATATATTTT
CDR3: CASSEPGRGNTIYF

J: TRBJ2-3
V: TRBV7-3
size: .
D: .
DNA: TGTGCCAGCAGCTCGGGGGACTTCACGCAGTATTTT
CDR3: CASSSGDFTQYF

J: TRBJ2-2
V: TRBV19
size: .
D: .
DNA: TGTGCCAGTACCGCAATACCTACAGGATCCGGGGAGCTGTTTTTT
CDR3: CASTAIPTGSGELFF

J: TRBJ1-1
V: TRBV27
size: .
D: TRBD1
DNA: TGTGCCAGCAGCGTACAGGGGAGTTTTTACACTGAAGCTTTCTTT
CDR3: CASSVQGSFYTEAFF

J: TRBJ2-1
V: TRBV10-3
size: .
D: TRBD2
DNA: TGTGCCATCAGTGGCATAGCGGGAGGGCAGGGTGAGCAGTTCTTC
CDR3: CAISGIAGGQGEQFF

J: TRBJ2-5
V: TRBV11-2
size: .
D: .
DNA: TGTGCCAGCAGCCTATCTGACATGTTGTACGCGAAGACCCAGTACTTC
CDR3: CASSLSDMLYAKTQYF

J: TRBJ1-3
V: TRBV6-5
size: .
D: .
DNA: TGTGCCAGCAGTTACTCGTGGAGACGCTCTGGAAACACCATATATTTT
CDR3: CASSYSWRRSGNTIYF

J: TRBJ2-5
V: TRBV29-1
size: .
D: TRBD1
DNA: TGCAGCGGGGGACAGGGAAGAGGAGAGACCCAGTACTTC
CDR3: CSGGQGRGETQYF

J: TRBJ2-2
V: TRBV5-1
size: .
D: TRBD1
DNA: TGCGCCAGCAACCAAGGGACAGCGAACACCGGGGAGCTGTTTTTT
CDR3: CASNQGTANTGELFF

J: TRBJ2-3
V: TRBV5-1
size: .
D: TRBD1
DNA: TGCGCCAGCAGACCTCCGGGACAGGGGGGCGATACGCAGTATTTT
CDR3: CASRPPGQGGDTQYF

J: TRBJ2-2
V: TRBV11-2
size: .
D: .
DNA: TGTGCCAGCAGCTTAGATCTAGCCGGGACCGGGGAGCTGTTTTTT
CDR3: CASSLDLAGTGELFF

J: TRBJ2-2
V: TRBV11-2
size: .
D: TRBD1
DNA: TGTGCCAGCAGCTTAAGTCTTTCAGGGGGCACCGGGGAGCTGTTTTTT
CDR3: CASSLSLSGGTGELFF

J: TRBJ2-5
V: TRBV5-5
size: few
D: .
DNA: TGTGCCAGCAGCCTCGGGGTTCAAGGGACCCAGTACTTC
CDR3: CASSLGVQGTQYF

J: TRBJ2-3
V: TRBV15
size: many
D: TRBD2
DNA: TGTGCCACCAGCAGAGTGCGGGAGCGCCCAGATACGCAGTATTTT
CDR3: CATSRVRERPDTQYF

J: TRBJ1-1
V: TRBV7-9
size: .
D: .
DNA: TGTGCCAGCAGCTTAGGAGGTTTGGCAGGGGTACACACTGAAGCTTTCTTT
CDR3: CASSLGGLAGVHTEAFF

J: TRBJ1-4
V: TRBV25-1
size: .
D: .
DNA: TGTGCCAGCACTCCGACCTGGGGCTTTAATGAAAAACTGTTTTTT
CDR3: CASTPTWGFNEKLFF

J: TRBJ1-4
V: TRBV19
size: .
D: TRBD1
DNA: TGTGCCAGTAGTATAAAGGGACAGGGGTATGAAAAACTGTTTTTT
CDR3: CASSIKGQGYEKLFF

J: TRBJ2-1
V: TRBV21-1
size: .
D: .
DNA: TGTGCCACCCCCACAAAAACGGGGGGGGGTAGTCCCTCCGTTTACAATGAGCAGTTCTTC
CDR3: CATPTKTGGGSPSVYNEQFF

J: TRBJ2-5
V: TRBV7-2
size: .
D: .
DNA: TGTGCCAGCAGCCCGGACAGTCAAGAGACCCAGTACTTC
CDR3: CASSPDSQETQYF

J: TRBJ1-5
V: TRBV4-2
size: few
D: .
DNA: TGTGCCAGCAGCCAAGATAAATCGACTGGGAATCAGCCCCAGCATTTT
CDR3: CASSQDKSTGNQPQHF

J: TRBJ2-5
V: TRBV3-1/TRBV3-2
size: .
D: .
DNA: TGTGCCAGCAGCCAGGCGGACAGACAAGAGACCCAGTACTTC
CDR3: CASSQADRQETQYF

J: TRBJ2-1
V: TRBV2
size: .
D: .
DNA: TGTGCCAGCAGTGAAGCGGGGAGACTCGACAATGAGCAGTTCTTC
CDR3: CASSEAGRLDNEQFF

J: TRBJ2-3
V: TRBV14
size: few
D: TRBD1
DNA: TGTGCCAGCAGCCCTGGGACAGCTAGCACAGATACGCAGTATTTT
CDR3: CASSPGTASTDTQYF

J: TRBJ2-2
V: TRBV11-3
size: .
D: TRBD1
DNA: TGTGCCAGCAGCGACAGGGGGACCGACGGGGAGCTGTTTTTT
CDR3: CASSDRGTDGELFF

J: TRBJ2-7
V: TRBV7-8
size: .
D: .
DNA: TGTGCCAGCAGCCGTTCCAGGGTTTCCTACGAGCAGTACTTC
CDR3: CASSRSRVSYEQYF